The 16 T cell receptor beta chains presented below share a single source sample, sequenced in a study of shared clonotypes between healthy human individuals. Some clones are missing from TCRdb's copy, which holds only in-frame ones; the method was immunoSEQ multiplex PCR. The sample holds about 480,000 clones, 79% seen once. Sequencing used PBMCs. The receptor source for this set is a woman in her 40s in good health. Some clones in this sample may be carry-over from other donors' samples.

This rearrangement joins TRBV4-1 to TRBJ2-3, with D perhaps assigned TRBD1 or TRBD2 (6 bases each). The V end lost 5 bases, the J end lost 4 bases, and 19 bases lay between the germline ends. The germline CDR1 and CDR2 sequences are MGHRA and YSYEKL. The CDR3 consists of 16 residues. Here the CDR3 reads CASSDPPRRGADTQYF. The CDR3 nucleotides read TGCGCCAGCAGCGACCCCCCGCGGAGGGGGGCAGATACGCAGTATTTT.

This clone was seen a few times. This chain connects TRBV10-3 to TRBJ1-5; D is perhaps TRBD1 (6 bases). The length of the CDR3 is 13 residues. In germline, CDR1 is ENHRY, CDR2 SYGVKD. V lost 11 bases and J lost 0, with 11 bases in between. The CDR3 region has the DNA TGTGCCCACAAGGGGGATAGCAATCAGCCCCAGCATTTT. It codes for CAHKGDSNQPQHF.

CDR3 sequence reads: CASTSEGRGSPLHF. As DNA, the CDR3 is TGTGCCAGCACCTCGGAGGGTAGGGGTTCACCCCTCCACTTT. J is TRBJ1-6 and V is TRBV2, with a possible D match to TRBD1 (5 bases). Between the trimmed V and J ends, which lost 7 bases and 9 bases, there was a span of 16 bases. Germline V gene data show CDR1 as SNHLY and CDR2 as FYNNEI. This CDR3 comprises 14 residues.

This clone was seen a few times. The gene calls are TRBV6-1 and TRBJ2-5; D possibly corresponds to TRBD2 (5 bases). This CDR3 is 16 amino acids long. CDR1 and CDR2 from the germline V gene are MNHNS and SASEGT. V shed 0 bases and J shed 2 bases, with 13 bases lying between them. CDR3 loop: CASSEAGWSGQETQYF. The DNA for the CDR3 is TGTGCCAGCAGTGAAGCCGGATGGTCGGGACAAGAGACCCAGTACTTC.

CDR3 nucleotides: TGTGCCAGTAGTATCTCCCTGGGCCGATCCTACGAGCAGTACTTC. Protein: CASSISLGRSYEQYF. The chain is built from TRBV19 and TRBJ2-7; D not certain. There are 15 residues in the CDR3. The germline CDR1 and CDR2 sequences are LNHDA and SQIVND (reference sequence). Trimming cost V 3 bases and J 1 base, with 13 bases left between them.

This clone was recorded once. J is TRBJ2-7 and V is TRBV7-2; D remains unclear. V was pared by 4 bases and J by 1 base, with 14 bases between. CDR1 is SGHTA, CDR2 FQGNSA, per germline. CDR3 length: 15 residues. DNA for the CDR3: TGTGCCAGCAGCTCATATGATCGGGCGTCCTACGAGCAGTACTTC. It specifies CASSSYDRASYEQYF.

The chain recombines TRBV9 with TRBJ2-7, with no clear D. Germline loops: CDR1 SGDLS, CDR2 YYNGEE. Trimming pared 4 bases from V and 2 bases from J, leaving 16 bases between. CDR3 size: 15 residues. This CDR3 is CASSPREESTYEQYF. In DNA form, the CDR3 reads TGTGCCAGCAGCCCCCGCGAGGAGTCAACCTACGAGCAGTACTTC.

This clone has at least ten counts. J is TRBJ2-5 and V is TRBV7-2; D is perhaps TRBD1 or TRBD2 (5 bases each). The germline V gene has CDR1 SGHTA and CDR2 FQGNSA. There are 18 residues in the CDR3. V lost 5 bases and J 7 bases, leaving 29 bases between the germline ends. The chain's CDR3 is CASSPEIWGRASLGTQYF. In DNA form, the CDR3 reads TGTGCCAGCAGCCCGGAAATCTGGGGACGCGCCAGTCTGGGGACCCAGTACTTC.

V gene TRBV19 combines with J gene TRBJ2-3; TRBD1 might be the D (7 bases). Trimming took off 7 bases at V and 6 bases at J, with 17 bases between the two ends. Germline CDR1 and CDR2: LNHDA and SQIVND (reference sequence). This CDR3 spans 14 amino acids. This CDR3 is CASKSGGFTDTQYF. The CDR3 DNA sequence: TGTGCCAGTAAATCAGGGGGGTTCACCGATACGCAGTATTTT.

The chain joins TRBV4-1 to TRBJ1-2; D ambiguous. Trimming took off 0 bases at V and 4 bases at J, with 18 bases between the two ends. Germline assignment: CDR1 MGHRA and CDR2 YSYEKL. The CDR3 consists of 17 residues. The CDR3, as DNA: TGCGCCAGCAGCCAAGATTTCGCCGGTGGGAGTATCTATGGCTACACCTTC. Translation: CASSQDFAGGSIYGYTF.

CDR3 in DNA: TGTGCCAGCAGCCCCCCCCGGACCAGCCGTGAGCAGTTCTTC. This encodes CASSPPRTSREQFF. The J gene is TRBJ2-1, the V gene TRBV9; D is ambiguous. V was shortened by 4 bases and J by 9 bases, with 17 bases between the two germline ends. The CDR3 length is 14 residues. The V gene's germline CDR1 is SGDLS and CDR2 YYNGEE.

The chain links TRBV19 to TRBJ2-3; D may be TRBD2 (6 bases). V dropped 5 bases and J dropped 0 bases, with 9 bases sitting between them. The CDR3 spans 14 residues. Germline lookup yields CDR1 LNHDA and CDR2 SQIVND (reference sequence). CDR3: CASSLEGSTDTQYF. The CDR3 nucleotides are TGTGCCAGTAGTCTGGAGGGGAGCACAGATACGCAGTATTTT.

The chain recombines TRBV5-4 with TRBJ1-4; the D gene is possibly TRBD1 (6 bases). Germline V gene lookup returns CDR1 SGHNT and CDR2 YYREEE (reference sequence). The V end lost 0 bases, the J end lost 5 bases, and 11 bases lay between the germline ends. CDR3 length equals 15 residues. The CDR3 nucleotides read TGTGCCAGCAGCTTGGGGGGGACACAGAATGAAAAACTGTTTTTT. It encodes CASSLGGTQNEKLFF.

V and J are TRBV18 and TRBJ2-7, with a tentative D call TRBD1 (6 bases). The CDR3 runs to 14 residues. CDR1 is KGHSH, CDR2 LQKENI, per germline. Trimming took off 4 bases at V and 4 bases at J, with 14 bases between the two ends. In nucleotides, the CDR3 is TGTGCCAGCTCACAAAGACAGGTTTCTTACGAGCAGTACTTC. Translating it yields CASSQRQVSYEQYF.

Here the CDR3 reads CASSDAGGGYGYTF. The CDR3 region has the DNA TGTGCCAGCAGTGATGCAGGGGGCGGATATGGCTACACCTTC. The genes are TRBV25-1 and TRBJ1-2; 8 nucleotides line up with TRBD1. CDR3 length: 14 residues. V shed 3 bases, J shed 5 bases, and the junction held 5 bases outside the gene matches. Germline-derived CDR1 and CDR2 are MGHDK and SYGVNS.

This clone was detected a few times. The chain links TRBV2 to TRBJ1-2; 9 bases align to TRBD1. Looked up from germline, CDR1 is SNHLY and CDR2 is FYNNEI. The CDR3 is 13 residues long. The ends lost 5 bases at V and 7 bases at J; junction bases unmatched: 5. The DNA for the CDR3 is TGTGCCAGCAGTAACCGGGACAGGGCTGGCTACACCTTC. It encodes CASSNRDRAGYTF.